This TCR beta chain was profiled in a study of Ad26.COV2.S vaccination and SARS-CoV-2 variants. Study-wide results and limits: Placebo recipients showed lower spike-specific TCR breadth than vaccinees. For non-spike TCRs, breadth in vaccine recipients resembled that in placebo recipients.

V was pared by 4 bases and J by 3 bases, with 4 bases of the junction left unmatched. The CDR3 contains 13 residues. Germline lookup yields CDR1 SGHRS and CDR2 YFSETQ. Data came from immunoSEQ multiplex PCR; TCRdb stores just in-frame clones and leaves some out. Seen here are some 180,000 clones, roughly 85% observed once, and the top ten hold about 5.5%. Notes on this clone: Its antigen is still unknown.

The sequences come from peripheral blood, collected after recovery from COVID-19. The rearrangement links TRBV5-1 to TRBJ2-7; 7 bases line up with TRBD2. This receptor was obtained from a human donor who had recovered from COVID-19. The CDR3: CASSRWEGYEQYF. The CDR3 coding sequence is TGCGCCAGCAGCAGATGGGAGGGCTACGAGCAGTACTTC.